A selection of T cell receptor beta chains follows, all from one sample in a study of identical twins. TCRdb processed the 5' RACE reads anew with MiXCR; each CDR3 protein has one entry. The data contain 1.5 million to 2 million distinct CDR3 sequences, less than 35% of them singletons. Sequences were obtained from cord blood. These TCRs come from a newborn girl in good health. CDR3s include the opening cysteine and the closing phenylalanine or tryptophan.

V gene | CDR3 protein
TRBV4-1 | CASSQVLAGFSYNEQYF
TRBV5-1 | CASSLTAKGARSYTF
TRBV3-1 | CASSQDRGLGLYEQYF
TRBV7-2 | CASSLEQGDQYF
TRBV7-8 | CASRRRAGTGKTDTQYF
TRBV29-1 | CSGGTGKDYTEAFF
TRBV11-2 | CASSFMYPRGLNIQYF
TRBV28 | CASSFDRNSYEQYF
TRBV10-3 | CAISGWTGELFF
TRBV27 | CASSAGSGKNIQYF
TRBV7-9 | CASSSRTGNYEQYF
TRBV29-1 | CSVGDFDFYEQYF
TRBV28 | CASRTSGIYEQYF
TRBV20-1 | CSAAGLGDGYTF
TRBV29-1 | CSVEIEKLFF
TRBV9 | CASSVAGTTSWRQYF
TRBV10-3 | CAISDPYTGEGGYTF
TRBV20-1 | CSARVAFAGQVNQPQHF
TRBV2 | CASSVGSPQFF
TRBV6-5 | CASNNGGGQPQHF
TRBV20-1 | CSASGSYDEQFF
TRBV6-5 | CASKLAGSYEQYF
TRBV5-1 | CASGSGTGGYEQYF
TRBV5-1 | CASSPTRGNTEAFF
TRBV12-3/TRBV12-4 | CASSLPQYRGPRNTEAFF
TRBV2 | CASRTGTGPLSNQPQHF
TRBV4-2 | CASSQDDGYGYTF
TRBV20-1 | CSARLYSETPYYNEQFF
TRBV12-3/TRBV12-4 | CASRNFRQVYGYTF
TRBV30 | CAWRELARQETQYF
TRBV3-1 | CASSQLAGERDTQYF
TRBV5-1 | CASSLDGRYNEKLFF
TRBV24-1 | CATSDSTGQGYNEQFF
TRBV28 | CASSPRMGYYGYTF
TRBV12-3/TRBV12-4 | CASSLRGRASDTQYF
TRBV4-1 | CASSQDRARQGTSDEQFF
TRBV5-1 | CASSFLSGPLADTQYF
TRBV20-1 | CSARGWTANTEAFF
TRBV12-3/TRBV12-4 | CASNRASSPYNEQFF
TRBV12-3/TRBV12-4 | CASTLLATSYNEQFF
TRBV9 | CASSVYTGGTDTQYF
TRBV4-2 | CASVRTDGGPTEAFF
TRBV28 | CASSFRLLSSYEQYF
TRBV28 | CASKVASLRTDTQYF
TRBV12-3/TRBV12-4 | CASSLPPRSPVRGVPEQFF
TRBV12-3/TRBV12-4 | CASSKAGAEDTQYF
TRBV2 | CASSRDTYQETQFF
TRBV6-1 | CASSRLAIHEQYF
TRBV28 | CATGSGANVLTF
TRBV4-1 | CASSQGGPLPYSNQPQHF
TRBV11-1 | CASSLAGLGSSYEQYF